This is a list of T cell receptor beta chains from one sample in a study of cytomegalovirus exposure and HLA in healthy donors. Assay: immunoSEQ multiplex PCR; the TCRdb copy retains only in-frame clones and omits some. The sample lists some 200,000 clones, 75% to 95% occurring once. Sequenced sample: PBMCs. These receptors were collected from a woman between 18 and 29 years old in good health and CMV-seronegative. The CDR3 runs from the conserved cysteine through the conserved F or W. D genes are given only for firm matches. The listing skips clone size in some rows; elsewhere it reads once, few, many or a size class.

CDR3 DNA: TGTGCCAGTACCACAACAGGGTTCAATCAGCCCCAGCATTTT
CDR3 protein: CASTTTGFNQPQHF
D gene: NA
V gene: TRBV19
clone size: NA
J gene: TRBJ1-5

CDR3 DNA: TGTGCCAGCACCCCCACGCCTGGGAGAGTAGCCAAAAACATTCAGTACTTC
CDR3 protein: CASTPTPGRVAKNIQYF
D gene: NA
V gene: TRBV28
clone size: NA
J gene: TRBJ2-4

CDR3 DNA: TGTGCCAGTAGTATAGATCAGGGCGTTCCCCGGAGTGCTCAGCCCCAGCATTTT
CDR3 protein: CASSIDQGVPRSAQPQHF
D gene: NA
V gene: TRBV19
clone size: NA
J gene: TRBJ1-5

CDR3 DNA: TGTGCCAGCAGTGAACTAACCGGGACACTTAACACCGGGGAGCTGTTTTTT
CDR3 protein: CASSELTGTLNTGELFF
D gene: NA
V gene: TRBV25-1
clone size: NA
J gene: TRBJ2-2

CDR3 DNA: TGTGCCAGCAGTTTCCCCCGGGCTAGCGGAAACTACGAGCAGTACTTC
CDR3 protein: CASSFPRASGNYEQYF
D gene: TRBD2
V gene: TRBV6-5
clone size: NA
J gene: TRBJ2-7

CDR3 DNA: TGTGCCAGTAGTGTACGGTTACCGGGACTAGCTACGGGGGAGCAGTACTTC
CDR3 protein: CASSVRLPGLATGEQYF
D gene: TRBD2
V gene: TRBV19
clone size: NA
J gene: TRBJ2-7

CDR3 DNA: TGTGCCAGCAGTTACGGTAGCGGGGAACCTCAAGAGACCCAGTACTTC
CDR3 protein: CASSYGSGEPQETQYF
D gene: TRBD2
V gene: TRBV6-6
clone size: NA
J gene: TRBJ2-5

CDR3 DNA: TGTGCCAGCAGCCCCAAACTAGCGGGAGGCAATGAGCAGTTCTTC
CDR3 protein: CASSPKLAGGNEQFF
D gene: TRBD2
V gene: TRBV11-3
clone size: NA
J gene: TRBJ2-1

CDR3 DNA: TGTGCCTGGAGTGCCCGACTAGCTAGCGAGCAGTTCTTC
CDR3 protein: CAWSARLASEQFF
D gene: TRBD2
V gene: TRBV30
clone size: NA
J gene: TRBJ2-1

CDR3 DNA: TGCGCCAGCAGCCAAGGATCCTGGAGGCAGATCTCCTACGAGCAGTACTTC
CDR3 protein: CASSQGSWRQISYEQYF
D gene: NA
V gene: TRBV4-1
clone size: NA
J gene: TRBJ2-7

CDR3 DNA: TGTGCCAGCAGTTACGCCAGACAGGTGGGCACCTTC
CDR3 protein: CASSYARQVGTF
D gene: NA
V gene: TRBV6-5
clone size: NA
J gene: TRBJ1-2

CDR3 DNA: TGTGCCAGCAGCTTAGGGGGCCGCTACACAGATACGCAGTATTTT
CDR3 protein: CASSLGGRYTDTQYF
D gene: NA
V gene: TRBV11-2
clone size: NA
J gene: TRBJ2-3

CDR3 DNA: TGTGCTAGTGGTTTGGATCTTACAGTTGCGGGAAGGACTGAAGCTTTCTTT
CDR3 protein: CASGLDLTVAGRTEAFF
D gene: NA
V gene: TRBV12-5
clone size: NA
J gene: TRBJ1-1

CDR3 DNA: TGTGCCAGCAGTTTAACAGGGACCTACAATGAGCAGTTCTTC
CDR3 protein: CASSLTGTYNEQFF
D gene: NA
V gene: TRBV27
clone size: NA
J gene: TRBJ2-1

CDR3 DNA: TGTGCCACCTCTCAACAGTCCTATGGCTACACCTTC
CDR3 protein: CATSQQSYGYTF
D gene: NA
V gene: TRBV15
clone size: NA
J gene: TRBJ1-2

CDR3 DNA: TGTGCCTGGAGTGTACAGGGTCCAGTTGGCTACACCTTC
CDR3 protein: CAWSVQGPVGYTF
D gene: NA
V gene: TRBV30
clone size: few
J gene: TRBJ1-2

CDR3 DNA: TGTGCCATCAGTGAGTCGAAGGACAGGGAAGACTATGGCTACACCTTC
CDR3 protein: CAISESKDREDYGYTF
D gene: TRBD1
V gene: TRBV10-3
clone size: once
J gene: TRBJ1-2

CDR3 DNA: TGTGCCAGCAGGAGGGATGCCGGAAACACCATATATTTT
CDR3 protein: CASRRDAGNTIYF
D gene: NA
V gene: TRBV11-2
clone size: NA
J gene: TRBJ1-3

CDR3 DNA: TGTGCCAGCTCCCGACAGACAATGAACACCGGGGAGCTGTTTTTT
CDR3 protein: CASSRQTMNTGELFF
D gene: NA
V gene: TRBV27
clone size: NA
J gene: TRBJ2-2

CDR3 DNA: TGTGCCAGCAGCCGGTTTGGGGGACAGGGGTACAATGAGCAGTTCTTC
CDR3 protein: CASSRFGGQGYNEQFF
D gene: TRBD1
V gene: TRBV27
clone size: NA
J gene: TRBJ2-1

CDR3 DNA: TGTGCCAGCAGCAACGGCGGGAGGTTAATTGGGGCCAAAAACATTCAGTACTTC
CDR3 protein: CASSNGGRLIGAKNIQYF
D gene: TRBD2
V gene: TRBV7-6
clone size: NA
J gene: TRBJ2-4

CDR3 DNA: TGTGCCAGTAGTTCCTTCAGACAGGGATGGGAGCAGTACTTC
CDR3 protein: CASSSFRQGWEQYF
D gene: TRBD1
V gene: TRBV19
clone size: NA
J gene: TRBJ2-7

CDR3 DNA: TGCGCCAGCAGCCCCCTCTTGGAGCCCGACGAGCAGTACTTC
CDR3 protein: CASSPLLEPDEQYF
D gene: NA
V gene: TRBV5-1
clone size: NA
J gene: TRBJ2-7

CDR3 DNA: TGTGCCAGCACGCCGGTCGGGGTCGGTGAAAAACTGTTTTTT
CDR3 protein: CASTPVGVGEKLFF
D gene: NA
V gene: TRBV2
clone size: NA
J gene: TRBJ1-4

CDR3 DNA: TGTGCGAGCGGTGGGGGCAACACTGAAGCTTTCTTT
CDR3 protein: CASGGGNTEAFF
D gene: NA
V gene: TRBV11-1
clone size: NA
J gene: TRBJ1-1

CDR3 DNA: TGCGCCAGCAGCTTGCAGGCGGGAGCGGCCGGGGAGCTGTTTTTT
CDR3 protein: CASSLQAGAAGELFF
D gene: TRBD2
V gene: TRBV5-1
clone size: NA
J gene: TRBJ2-2

CDR3 DNA: TGTGCCAGCAGCAACGGACTAGCGGGAGGCGAGCAGTACTTC
CDR3 protein: CASSNGLAGGEQYF
D gene: TRBD2
V gene: TRBV28
clone size: NA
J gene: TRBJ2-7

CDR3 DNA: TGTGCCAGCAGCCTAGGGACTAGCGGGAGTACAGATACGCAGTATTTT
CDR3 protein: CASSLGTSGSTDTQYF
D gene: TRBD2
V gene: TRBV4-2
clone size: NA
J gene: TRBJ2-3

CDR3 DNA: TGCGCCAGCAGCTTGGACGGGAGTCTGATCGAGCAGTACTTC
CDR3 protein: CASSLDGSLIEQYF
D gene: NA
V gene: TRBV5-1
clone size: NA
J gene: TRBJ2-7

CDR3 DNA: TGCGCCAGTCCTTTGTTGTCGGAGCCCGCCTACAATGAGCAGTTCTTC
CDR3 protein: CASPLLSEPAYNEQFF
D gene: NA
V gene: TRBV5-1
clone size: once
J gene: TRBJ2-1

CDR3 DNA: TGTGCCAGCAGCTTGGGCTCGCGGAGCGAGGGCACAGATACGCAGTATTTT
CDR3 protein: CASSLGSRSEGTDTQYF
D gene: NA
V gene: TRBV5-8
clone size: NA
J gene: TRBJ2-3

CDR3 DNA: TGTGCCAGCAGTTTAGCCACTAGCGGGAGGGCCTACGAGCAGTACTTC
CDR3 protein: CASSLATSGRAYEQYF
D gene: TRBD2
V gene: TRBV28
clone size: NA
J gene: TRBJ2-7

CDR3 DNA: TGTGCCAGCAGCTTAGCGGGTATGACAGATACGCAGTATTTT
CDR3 protein: CASSLAGMTDTQYF
D gene: NA
V gene: TRBV11-2
clone size: once
J gene: TRBJ2-3

CDR3 DNA: TGTGCCTGGAGCGACACTAGTAATGAGCAGTTCTTC
CDR3 protein: CAWSDTSNEQFF
D gene: NA
V gene: TRBV30
clone size: NA
J gene: TRBJ2-1

CDR3 DNA: TGTGCCAGCAGCCTCGACAGGAGTACGCAGTATTTT
CDR3 protein: CASSLDRSTQYF
D gene: NA
V gene: TRBV14
clone size: NA
J gene: TRBJ2-3

CDR3 DNA: TGTGCCAGCAGCTTAGACAGGGGAGATACTGAAGCTTTCTTT
CDR3 protein: CASSLDRGDTEAFF
D gene: TRBD1
V gene: TRBV7-9
clone size: NA
J gene: TRBJ1-1

CDR3 DNA: TGCGCCAGCAGCTTTAGGACAGGCCAAGAGACCCAGTACTTC
CDR3 protein: CASSFRTGQETQYF
D gene: TRBD1
V gene: TRBV5-1
clone size: NA
J gene: TRBJ2-5

CDR3 DNA: TGTGCCAGCTCACCCTTCGGCGGGGGGAACACTGAAGCTTTCTTT
CDR3 protein: CASSPFGGGNTEAFF
D gene: NA
V gene: TRBV18
clone size: once
J gene: TRBJ1-1

CDR3 DNA: TGTGCCTGGAGCGGGGGACTAGCGGGAGGAACAGATACGCAGTATTTT
CDR3 protein: CAWSGGLAGGTDTQYF
D gene: TRBD2
V gene: TRBV30
clone size: NA
J gene: TRBJ2-3

CDR3 DNA: TGTGCCAGCAGCACAGGGACAGGGGACGAGCAGTACTTC
CDR3 protein: CASSTGTGDEQYF
D gene: TRBD1
V gene: TRBV7-8
clone size: NA
J gene: TRBJ2-7

CDR3 DNA: TGCGCCAGCAGTCCAGGGTTTGGAAACACCATATATTTT
CDR3 protein: CASSPGFGNTIYF
D gene: NA
V gene: TRBV5-1
clone size: NA
J gene: TRBJ1-3

CDR3 DNA: TGTGCCAGCAGCGTAAGGGGACAGGAGAGCACTGAAGCTTTCTTT
CDR3 protein: CASSVRGQESTEAFF
D gene: TRBD1
V gene: TRBV9
clone size: once
J gene: TRBJ1-1

CDR3 DNA: TGCGCCAGCAGCTTGGATCCGGGAACCTACGAGCAGTACTTC
CDR3 protein: CASSLDPGTYEQYF
D gene: NA
V gene: TRBV5-1
clone size: NA
J gene: TRBJ2-7

CDR3 DNA: TGCGCCAGCAGCTTGGCCGCTAGCGGGAGCCGGGGACACAATGAGCAGTTCTTC
CDR3 protein: CASSLAASGSRGHNEQFF
D gene: TRBD2
V gene: TRBV5-1
clone size: NA
J gene: TRBJ2-1

CDR3 DNA: TGTGCCATCAGTATACTAGCGGGAGGTACGAACACCGGGGAGCTGTTTTTT
CDR3 protein: CAISILAGGTNTGELFF
D gene: TRBD2
V gene: TRBV10-3
clone size: NA
J gene: TRBJ2-2

CDR3 DNA: TGTGCCAGCCGAGAAGACAGGGAGAGGCGTCAGCCCCAGCATTTT
CDR3 protein: CASREDRERRQPQHF
D gene: NA
V gene: TRBV21-1
clone size: NA
J gene: TRBJ1-5

CDR3 DNA: TGTGCCAGCAGCGTAGCGGGGGACAGTGAAGCTTTCTTT
CDR3 protein: CASSVAGDSEAFF
D gene: TRBD1
V gene: TRBV9
clone size: NA
J gene: TRBJ1-1